This TCR beta chain was retrieved from a study of Ad26.COV2.S vaccination and SARS-CoV-2 variants. Overall study context: Doses of Ad26.COV2.S were injected into muscle once or twice, 56 days apart.

Germline loops: CDR1 DFQATT, CDR2 SNEGSKA (reference sequence). CDR3 length: 11 residues. Using immunoSEQ multiplex PCR, the repertoire was profiled, and TCRdb retains in-frame clones only, with some absent. The sample includes some 250,000 clones, more than 75% seen only once; the top ten take 9.5% to 12%. Overall study results and limits: CD8+ and CD4+ T cells specific for spike reportedly responded with substantial breadth after vaccination.

Stated treatment: some 19 received Ad26.COV2.S at low or high dose, single or two shots; 5 received placebo; per-sample allocation not given. The investigators took samples on day 63 after the first vaccine or placebo injection. Wuhan-strain spike was delivered by a replication-incompetent Ad26 vector. Of note for this clone: The antigen is undetermined.

The clonotype originates from a person aged 18-65 years who received the Ad26.COV2.S COVID-19 vaccine or a placebo. The material was peripheral blood, obtained in a trial of Ad26.COV2.S vaccine versus placebo. The J gene is TRBJ2-7, the V gene TRBV20-1, with TRBD1 identical over 7 bases. The CDR3 sequence: CSPGTANEQYF. The CDR3 DNA is TGCAGCCCCGGGACAGCGAACGAGCAGTACTTC.